This T cell receptor (beta chain) was captured by sequencing in a study of CD8+CD57+ T cells in acquired aplastic anemia. Study context: The study obtained an average of 3.2 ug of DNA from sorted CD4+ and CD8+ cells.

In this sample, this clonotype turned up many times. The antigen remains unidentified. The CDR3 is 15 amino acids. From germline, CDR1 is DFQATT and CDR2 SNEGSKA (reference sequence). The ends lost 3 bases at V and 2 bases at J; junction bases unmatched: 6. Study findings and constraints: Overlap between patients and controls comprised almost 30 CD8+ CDR3 sequences.

It was genomic DNA that served as the template for profiling TCR beta VDJ and CDR3. Each CDR3 protein gets one entry after TCRdb re-called the reads with MiXCR. This table holds roughly 80,000 distinct CDR3 sequences, about three quarters found once. The authors sequenced patients whose flow cytometry had shown CD8+CD57+ cell expansion. Every one of the patients had aplastic anemia (severe, acquired). The material sequenced was sorted CD4+, CD8+, or CD8+CD57+ T cells (not recorded which) from PBMCs. The TCR originated in a human donor with aplastic anemia. This rearrangement joins TRBV20-1 to TRBJ1-5; the match to TRBD1 covers 8 bases. CDR3 bases: TGCAGTGCTAGTGACAGGGGTGATGGCAATCAGCCCCAGCATTTT. Translation gives CSASDRGDGNQPQHF.